One and the same sample provided the 20 T cell receptor beta chains below, sequenced in a study of Ad26.COV2.S vaccination and SARS-CoV-2 variants. TCRdb's table, derived via immunoSEQ multiplex PCR, lists solely in-frame clones and lacks some. The table includes about 39,000 clones, 83% detected once. The sequencing here drew on peripheral blood, taken after recovery from COVID-19. These receptors all stem from a human donor who had recovered from COVID-19.

The chain uses TRBV27 and TRBJ1-1; D uncertain. Per the germline V gene, CDR1 is MNHEY and CDR2 is SMNVEV (reference sequence). The V end lost 2 bases, the J end lost 1 base, and 14 bases lay between the germline ends. CDR3 length: 16 residues. CDR3 in DNA: TGTGCCAGCAGTTTAGCCCATACAGTCACGAACACTGAAGCTTTCTTT. This codes for CASSLAHTVTNTEAFF.

V and J are TRBV18 and TRBJ1-1, with 10 nucleotides matching TRBD1. The length of the CDR3 is 16 residues. J was trimmed by 0 bases and V by 6 bases; bases with no gene match: 7. Germline CDR1 and CDR2: KGHSH and LQKENI. The CDR3 coding sequence is TGTGCCAGCTCCTCGAAGACAGGGGGCCTGAACACTGAAGCTTTCTTT. Translation: CASSSKTGGLNTEAFF.

The V and J genes are TRBV5-6 and TRBJ1-5; 9 nucleotides match TRBD1. V was pared by 3 bases and J by 2 bases, with 15 bases of the junction left unmatched. Germline V gene sequence: CDR1 SGHDT, CDR2 YYEEEE. The CDR3 length is 19 residues. This CDR3 is CASSCVTGTGCSRNQPQHF. CDR3 nucleotide sequence: TGTGCCAGCAGCTGCGTGACCGGGACAGGGTGTTCTCGCAATCAGCCCCAGCATTTT.

There are a few counts of this clone. This chain links TRBV7-9 with TRBJ1-2; D is uncertain. The CDR3 spans 11 residues. Between the trimmed V and J ends, which lost 3 bases and 8 bases, there was a span of 7 bases. Germline V gene data show CDR1 as SEHNR and CDR2 as FQNEAQ (reference sequence). The CDR3 protein is CASSLLEGYTF. The CDR3 DNA reads TGTGCCAGCAGCTTGCTAGAAGGCTACACCTTC.

The chain combines TRBV6-5 with TRBJ2-1; 10 bases fit TRBD2. This CDR3 is built from 14 residues. Germline CDR1 MNHEY, CDR2 SVGAGI. V shed 7 bases, J shed 4 bases, and the junction held 4 bases outside the gene matches. The CDR3 nucleotides read TGTGCCAGCACTAAGGGACTAGCGTACAATGAGCAGTTCTTC. It codes for CASTKGLAYNEQFF.

This clone was seen only a few times. The DNA for the CDR3 is TGTGCCGCAGGCCTAAGCGGGAAGGGCACAGATACGCAGTATTTT. Amino acid sequence: CAAGLSGKGTDTQYF. The chain joins TRBV24-1 to TRBJ2-3; 7 nucleotides align to TRBD2. The length of the CDR3 is 15 residues. V gave up 12 bases and J gave up 1 base; unmatched junction bases: 12. Germline-derived CDR1 and CDR2 are KGHDR and SFDVKD.

The chain joins TRBV6-6 to TRBJ2-2, with 7 bases identical to TRBD1. The CDR3 totals 15 residues. CDR1 and CDR2 (germline): MNHNY, SVGAGI (reference sequence). V dropped 6 bases and J dropped 3; count of bases not matched to a gene: 7. This CDR3 reads CASSRTGTDTGELFF. CDR3 in DNA: TGTGCCAGCAGCCGTACCGGGACAGACACCGGGGAGCTGTTTTTT.

V and J are TRBV10-3 and TRBJ1-1; 7 bases agree with TRBD1. The CDR3 runs to 15 residues. CDR1 is ENHRY and CDR2 is SYGVKD in the germline V gene. The V and J ends lost 2 bases and 1 base, in that order; junction bases with no gene match: 4. DNA for the CDR3: TGTGCCATCAGTGAGGCCAGGGGGAGGAACACTGAAGCTTTCTTT. It yields the protein CAISEARGRNTEAFF.

This chain uses TRBV15 with TRBJ2-1; possibly TRBD1 for D (5 bases). Per germline, CDR1 LNHNV and CDR2 YYDKDF (reference sequence). The CDR3 is made up of 15 amino acids. Trimming took off 0 bases at V and 5 bases at J, with 11 bases between the two ends. The CDR3 region is CATSRDRWGDNEQFF. The CDR3, as DNA: TGTGCCACCAGCAGAGATCGTTGGGGCGACAATGAGCAGTTCTTC.

This chain connects TRBV2 to TRBJ1-5; 9 positions agree with TRBD1. The CDR3 spans 15 residues. Germline V gene lookup returns CDR1 SNHLY and CDR2 FYNNEI. Trimming removed 6 bases from V and 2 bases from J; junction bases left unmatched: 5. The CDR3: CASSPGTGRNQPQHF. In nucleotides, the CDR3 is TGTGCCAGCAGCCCCGGGACAGGGCGCAATCAGCCCCAGCATTTT.

This chain links TRBV5-4 with TRBJ2-3, with D tentatively TRBD1 (5 bases). CDR1 and CDR2 from the germline V gene are SGHNT and YYREEE (reference sequence). This CDR3 has 14 residues. Trimming removed 0 bases from V and 6 bases from J, with 11 bases in between. CDR3 sequence (DNA): TGTGCCAGCAGCTTGGGGCAGGGTGGGGATACGCAGTATTTT. Its protein is CASSLGQGGDTQYF.

The chain couples TRBV4-1 to TRBJ1-1, with no clear D. This CDR3 has 15 residues. Germline loops: CDR1 MGHRA, CDR2 YSYEKL. Trimming removed 7 bases at V and 1 base at J, with 16 bases between. CDR3 amino acids: CASTNLGVANTEAFF. DNA of the CDR3: TGCGCCAGCACTAACTTGGGAGTGGCGAACACTGAAGCTTTCTTT.

About this clone itself: This same CDR3 is encoded by further DNA sequences in the sample. The genes are TRBV5-1 and TRBJ2-3; D is uncertain. V was cut by 0 bases and J by 5 bases, with 4 bases left in between. The germline V gene has CDR1 SGHRS and CDR2 YFSETQ. There are 12 residues in the CDR3. The CDR3 protein is CASSLAGDTQYF. The CDR3 DNA reads TGCGCCAGCAGCTTGGCCGGAGATACGCAGTATTTT.

The rearrangement links TRBV24-1 to TRBJ2-2; the D call may be TRBD1 or TRBD2 (5 bases each). Germline V gene data show CDR1 as KGHDR and CDR2 as SFDVKD. Trimming cost V 1 base and J 3 bases, with 11 bases left between them. There are 16 residues in the CDR3. CDR3 sequence reads: CATSDFVRGDTGELFF. The CDR3 nucleotides read TGTGCCACCAGTGATTTCGTAAGAGGGGACACCGGGGAGCTGTTTTTT.

The gene calls are TRBV10-2 and TRBJ2-5; 10 bases agree with TRBD2. The tail of the sequence fits TRBJ2-7 better, so the J call may be wrong. The germline V gene has CDR1 WSHSY and CDR2 SAAADI. This CDR3 spans 18 amino acids. The CDR3 region has the DNA TGCGCCAGCAGTGAAAATCGGAGAGGACTAGCGGTCTCCTACGAGCAGTACTTC. Translating gives CASSENRRGLAVSYEQYF.

The chain employs TRBV19 and TRBJ1-6; tentative D call: TRBD1 (5 bases). Trimming stripped 6 bases from V and 8 bases from J, with 11 bases between. The germline V gene has CDR1 LNHDA and CDR2 SQIVND (reference sequence). The CDR3 loop spans 13 amino acids. Here the CDR3 DNA reads TGTGCCAGTAGAAAAGGGGCGGATTCACCCCTCCACTTT. Translated, it gives CASRKGADSPLHF.

The V gene is TRBV7-2, the J gene TRBJ1-5, with 7 positions matching TRBD1. CDR3 size: 15 residues. The V and J ends lost 5 bases and 13 bases, in that order; junction bases with no gene match: 17. Germline V gene lookup returns CDR1 SGHTA and CDR2 FQGNSA. The DNA of the CDR3 is TGTGCCAGCAGCCTCTTTTCGGGGTCACAGGGGCAACAGCATTTT. As protein: CASSLFSGSQGQQHF.

The chain carries TRBV19 and TRBJ1-3; D remains ambiguous. The germline gives CDR1 LNHDA, CDR2 SQIVND (reference sequence). Between the trimmed V and J ends, which lost 8 bases and 5 bases, there was a span of 22 bases. The CDR3 contains 16 residues. CDR3 nucleotide sequence: TGTGCCAGTCGTCATAGCGGTATTCCCTCCCGAAACACCATATATTTT. Protein sequence: CASRHSGIPSRNTIYF.

The chain carries TRBV20-1 and TRBJ2-1; D uncertain. The CDR3 runs to 13 residues. Trimming cost V 3 bases and J 0 bases, with 6 bases left between them. Germline assignment: CDR1 DFQATT and CDR2 SNEGSKA (reference sequence). As DNA, the CDR3 is TGCAGTGCTAGTCTGGGCTCCTACAATGAGCAGTTCTTC. It translates to CSASLGSYNEQFF.

This clone showed up just once. The genes are TRBV19 and TRBJ2-7; 9 nucleotides agree with TRBD1. The trim removed 3 bases at V and 4 bases at J, leaving 4 bases unmatched. Germline CDR1 reads LNHDA; CDR2 reads SQIVND (reference sequence). The CDR3 has 14 amino acids. Written as DNA, the CDR3 is TGTGCCAGTAGTATCCGGGACAGGGTTTACGAGCAGTACTTC. Translated, it gives CASSIRDRVYEQYF.